Listed below are T cell receptor beta chains from one sample, sequenced in a study of T cell responses to AZD1222 COVID-19 vaccine. Sequencing used immunoSEQ multiplex PCR; TCRdb keeps in-frame clones, though not all of them. Seen here are around 30,000 clones, roughly 90% observed once, and the top ten hold over 40%. Sequenced material: peripheral blood, taken on day 0 of AZD1222 vaccination. Source of these receptors: an adult in good health. Each CDR3 is given with its conserved first and last residue. D genes are given only for firm matches. Where a row states a size, it is once, few, many or the class of an expanded clone; other rows omit it.

J gene: TRBJ2-5; CDR3 length: 16; clone size: .; V gene: TRBV10-1; D gene: .; CDR3 protein: CASSESRGRGSETQYF; CDR3 DNA: TGCGCCAGCAGTGAGTCGCGGGGGCGAGGGTCCGAGACCCAGTACTTC
J gene: TRBJ2-5; CDR3 length: 14; clone size: .; V gene: TRBV7-7; D gene: .; CDR3 protein: CASSRQGTKETQYF; CDR3 DNA: TGTGCCAGCAGCCGGCAGGGGACTAAAGAGACCCAGTACTTC
J gene: TRBJ1-1; CDR3 length: 15; clone size: .; V gene: TRBV6-5; D gene: TRBD1; CDR3 protein: CASKRQGSGYTEAFF; CDR3 DNA: TGTGCCAGCAAAAGACAGGGAAGTGGGTACACTGAAGCTTTCTTT
J gene: TRBJ2-5; CDR3 length: 14; clone size: .; V gene: TRBV7-2; D gene: .; CDR3 protein: CASSLGGGRETQYF; CDR3 DNA: TGTGCCAGCAGTTTAGGCGGGGGCCGAGAGACCCAGTACTTC
J gene: TRBJ2-7; CDR3 length: 15; clone size: .; V gene: TRBV5-6; D gene: .; CDR3 protein: CASSFRDNLFYEQYF; CDR3 DNA: TGTGCCAGCAGTTTCCGGGACAACCTCTTCTACGAGCAGTACTTC
J gene: TRBJ1-1; CDR3 length: 15; clone size: .; V gene: TRBV6-5; D gene: .; CDR3 protein: CASSPLQGRNTEAFF; CDR3 DNA: TGTGCCAGCAGTCCCCTCCAGGGAAGGAACACTGAAGCTTTCTTT
J gene: TRBJ1-6; CDR3 length: 15; clone size: .; V gene: TRBV7-2; D gene: .; CDR3 protein: CASSLVDAGNSPLHF; CDR3 DNA: TGTGCCAGCAGCTTAGTCGATGCGGGGAATTCACCCCTCCACTTT
J gene: TRBJ1-6; CDR3 length: 18; clone size: .; V gene: TRBV4-3; D gene: .; CDR3 protein: CASSQDIGRVGYNSPLHF; CDR3 DNA: TGCGCCAGCAGCCAAGATATCGGCAGGGTAGGATATAATTCACCCCTCCACTTT
J gene: TRBJ2-3; CDR3 length: 14; clone size: .; V gene: TRBV5-1; D gene: .; CDR3 protein: CASSTWDSTDTQYF; CDR3 DNA: TGCGCCAGCAGCACCTGGGACAGCACAGATACGCAGTATTTT
J gene: TRBJ1-2; CDR3 length: 13; clone size: .; V gene: TRBV5-4; D gene: .; CDR3 protein: CASSLEPVHGYTF; CDR3 DNA: TGTGCCAGCAGCTTGGAGCCAGTCCATGGCTACACCTTC
J gene: TRBJ1-5; CDR3 length: 16; clone size: .; V gene: TRBV19; D gene: .; CDR3 protein: CASTRDNLYSNQPQHF; CDR3 DNA: TGTGCCAGTACTCGGGACAACCTCTATAGCAATCAGCCCCAGCATTTT
J gene: TRBJ1-3; CDR3 length: 14; clone size: .; V gene: TRBV7-7; D gene: .; CDR3 protein: CASSVDRNGNTIYF; CDR3 DNA: TGTGCCAGCAGCGTAGACAGGAATGGAAACACCATATATTTT
J gene: TRBJ1-5; CDR3 length: 13; clone size: .; V gene: TRBV6-5; D gene: .; CDR3 protein: CASSSYRNQPQHF; CDR3 DNA: TGTGCCAGCAGCTCCTACAGAAATCAGCCCCAGCATTTT
J gene: TRBJ1-4; CDR3 length: 13; clone size: few; V gene: TRBV19; D gene: .; CDR3 protein: CASSSQGNEKLFF; CDR3 DNA: TGTGCCAGTAGTAGCCAGGGGAATGAAAAACTGTTTTTT
J gene: TRBJ1-5; CDR3 length: 13; clone size: .; V gene: TRBV7-9; D gene: .; CDR3 protein: CASSLGSSSSQHF; CDR3 DNA: TGTGCCAGCAGCTTAGGGTCTAGCAGTTCCCAGCATTTT
J gene: TRBJ2-7; CDR3 length: 15; clone size: once; V gene: TRBV6-1; D gene: .; CDR3 protein: CASSEDPPGLAEQYF; CDR3 DNA: TGTGCCAGCAGTGAAGATCCCCCCGGGTTGGCCGAGCAGTACTTC
J gene: TRBJ1-1; CDR3 length: 16; clone size: .; V gene: TRBV5-1; D gene: .; CDR3 protein: CASSLAGTDMNTEAFF; CDR3 DNA: TGCGCCAGCAGCTTGGCGGGGACTGACATGAACACTGAAGCTTTCTTT
J gene: TRBJ1-2; CDR3 length: 15; clone size: .; V gene: TRBV9; D gene: .; CDR3 protein: CASSVGMGGGAGYTF; CDR3 DNA: TGTGCCAGCAGCGTAGGAATGGGAGGGGGGGCTGGCTACACCTTC
J gene: TRBJ1-2; CDR3 length: 13; clone size: .; V gene: TRBV3-1/TRBV3-2; D gene: .; CDR3 protein: CASSQDRAGGYTF; CDR3 DNA: TGTGCCAGCAGCCAAGACAGGGCGGGAGGCTACACCTTC
J gene: TRBJ1-1; CDR3 length: 13; clone size: .; V gene: TRBV19; D gene: .; CDR3 protein: CASSIAGDLAAFF; CDR3 DNA: TGTGCCAGTAGTATAGCGGGGGATCTGGCAGCTTTCTTT
J gene: TRBJ2-2; CDR3 length: 16; clone size: .; V gene: TRBV7-2; D gene: TRBD2; CDR3 protein: CASSSLAGKETGELFF; CDR3 DNA: TGTGCCAGCAGCTCACTAGCGGGGAAGGAAACCGGGGAGCTGTTTTTT
J gene: TRBJ2-7; CDR3 length: 18; clone size: .; V gene: TRBV5-1; D gene: TRBD2; CDR3 protein: CASSQEPTSGVSLYEQYF; CDR3 DNA: TGCGCCAGCAGTCAAGAGCCGACTAGCGGGGTCTCCCTCTACGAGCAGTACTTC
J gene: TRBJ1-5; CDR3 length: 17; clone size: .; V gene: TRBV27; D gene: .; CDR3 protein: CASSFSPPGSGNQPQHF; CDR3 DNA: TGTGCCAGCAGTTTTTCCCCCCCAGGGAGCGGCAATCAGCCCCAGCATTTT
J gene: TRBJ2-2; CDR3 length: 13; clone size: .; V gene: TRBV12-3/TRBV12-4; D gene: .; CDR3 protein: CASRDGYTGELFF; CDR3 DNA: TGTGCCAGCAGGGACGGGTACACCGGGGAGCTGTTTTTT
J gene: TRBJ1-5; CDR3 length: 17; clone size: .; V gene: TRBV4-2; D gene: TRBD1; CDR3 protein: CASSQDVSDRGDQPQHF; CDR3 DNA: TGTGCCAGCAGCCAAGATGTCAGTGACAGGGGGGATCAGCCCCAGCATTTT
J gene: TRBJ1-4; CDR3 length: 15; clone size: .; V gene: TRBV27; D gene: TRBD1; CDR3 protein: CASSRLQGIGEKLFF; CDR3 DNA: TGTGCCAGCAGCCGTCTACAGGGGATTGGTGAAAAACTGTTTTTT
J gene: TRBJ1-1; CDR3 length: 15; clone size: once; V gene: TRBV9; D gene: .; CDR3 protein: CASSAANQVNTEAFF; CDR3 DNA: TGTGCCAGCAGCGCTGCGAATCAGGTGAACACTGAAGCTTTCTTT
J gene: TRBJ2-7; CDR3 length: 13; clone size: .; V gene: TRBV29-1; D gene: .; CDR3 protein: CSARTEISYEQYF; CDR3 DNA: TGCAGCGCCCGGACAGAGATCTCCTACGAGCAGTACTTC
J gene: TRBJ1-4; CDR3 length: 14; clone size: .; V gene: TRBV7-2; D gene: .; CDR3 protein: CASSSSGQNEKLFF; CDR3 DNA: TGTGCCAGCAGCTCCAGCGGACAGAATGAAAAACTGTTTTTT
J gene: TRBJ2-1; CDR3 length: 16; clone size: .; V gene: TRBV5-1; D gene: TRBD2; CDR3 protein: CASSLAASGGGNEQFF; CDR3 DNA: TGCGCCAGCAGCTTGGCCGCTAGCGGGGGCGGGAATGAGCAGTTCTTC
J gene: TRBJ1-2; CDR3 length: 15; clone size: .; V gene: TRBV5-6; D gene: TRBD1; CDR3 protein: CASSLISGGDYGYTF; CDR3 DNA: TGTGCCAGCAGCTTGATATCAGGGGGTGACTATGGCTACACCTTC
J gene: TRBJ2-5; CDR3 length: 13; clone size: .; V gene: TRBV12-3/TRBV12-4; D gene: .; CDR3 protein: CASSLNGRETQYF; CDR3 DNA: TGTGCCAGCAGTTTAAATGGACGGGAGACCCAGTACTTC
J gene: TRBJ2-7; CDR3 length: 12; clone size: .; V gene: TRBV23-1; D gene: TRBD1; CDR3 protein: CAIVQTGLEQYF; CDR3 DNA: TGCGCCATCGTACAGACAGGGCTCGAGCAGTACTTC
J gene: TRBJ1-5; CDR3 length: 15; clone size: .; V gene: TRBV18; D gene: .; CDR3 protein: CASSPFGLNNQPQHF; CDR3 DNA: TGTGCCAGCTCACCATTCGGGCTGAACAATCAGCCCCAGCATTTT
J gene: TRBJ2-7; CDR3 length: 13; clone size: .; V gene: TRBV12-3/TRBV12-4; D gene: TRBD1; CDR3 protein: CASSSGQLYEQYF; CDR3 DNA: TGTGCCAGCAGTTCGGGACAGCTCTACGAGCAGTACTTC
J gene: TRBJ1-1; CDR3 length: 14; clone size: .; V gene: TRBV29-1; D gene: .; CDR3 protein: CSARWTDPGAEAFF; CDR3 DNA: TGCAGCGCTAGATGGACAGACCCTGGCGCTGAAGCTTTCTTT
J gene: TRBJ1-5; CDR3 length: 17; clone size: once; V gene: TRBV19; D gene: TRBD1; CDR3 protein: CASSIGGQEWSNQPQHF; CDR3 DNA: TGTGCCAGTAGTATAGGCGGACAGGAATGGAGCAATCAGCCCCAGCATTTT
J gene: TRBJ2-2; CDR3 length: 15; clone size: .; V gene: TRBV11-3; D gene: .; CDR3 protein: CASSTGDSASGELFF; CDR3 DNA: TGTGCCAGCAGCACGGGGGACAGCGCATCCGGGGAGCTGTTTTTT
J gene: TRBJ1-1; CDR3 length: 12; clone size: .; V gene: TRBV2; D gene: .; CDR3 protein: CASEDSNTEAFF; CDR3 DNA: TGTGCCAGCGAAGATTCCAACACTGAAGCTTTCTTT
J gene: TRBJ1-1; CDR3 length: 17; clone size: few; V gene: TRBV6-2/TRBV6-3; D gene: .; CDR3 protein: CASSPSYTRKLYTEAFF; CDR3 DNA: TGTGCCAGCAGCCCTAGTTATACCAGAAAGCTTTACACTGAAGCTTTCTTT
J gene: TRBJ1-2; CDR3 length: 11; clone size: .; V gene: TRBV3-1/TRBV3-2; D gene: .; CDR3 protein: CASRRDRGVFF; CDR3 DNA: TGTGCCAGCAGACGTGACAGAGGGGTTTTCTTC
J gene: TRBJ2-3; CDR3 length: 16; clone size: .; V gene: TRBV21-1; D gene: .; CDR3 protein: CASSKVRRALTDTQYF; CDR3 DNA: TGTGCCAGCAGCAAAGTGCGGCGGGCCCTCACAGATACGCAGTATTTT
J gene: TRBJ2-7; CDR3 length: 15; clone size: .; V gene: TRBV7-9; D gene: .; CDR3 protein: CASSPSQGPYSEQYF; CDR3 DNA: TGTGCCAGCAGCCCCAGCCAGGGGCCGTACTCCGAGCAGTACTTC
J gene: TRBJ2-6; CDR3 length: 17; clone size: .; V gene: TRBV5-4; D gene: .; CDR3 protein: CASSLAAGNSGANVLTF; CDR3 DNA: TGTGCCAGCAGCTTGGCCGCAGGGAACTCTGGGGCCAACGTCCTGACTTTC
J gene: TRBJ2-1; CDR3 length: 17; clone size: once; V gene: TRBV30; D gene: .; CDR3 protein: CAWSRWTSTSSYNEQFF; CDR3 DNA: TGTGCCTGGAGTAGGTGGACATCAACGAGCTCCTACAATGAGCAGTTCTTC
J gene: TRBJ2-1; CDR3 length: 15; clone size: .; V gene: TRBV7-9; D gene: .; CDR3 protein: CASSLGLASYNEQFF; CDR3 DNA: TGTGCCAGCAGCTTAGGGTTAGCTTCCTACAATGAGCAGTTCTTC
J gene: TRBJ1-1; CDR3 length: 12; clone size: .; V gene: TRBV5-8; D gene: .; CDR3 protein: CASSDRYTEAFF; CDR3 DNA: TGTGCCAGCAGCGACCGATACACTGAAGCTTTCTTT
J gene: TRBJ2-7; CDR3 length: 15; clone size: .; V gene: TRBV21-1; D gene: .; CDR3 protein: CASSKAQGAGYEQYF; CDR3 DNA: TGTGCCAGCAGCAAAGCGCAGGGGGCAGGGTACGAGCAGTACTTC
J gene: TRBJ2-2; CDR3 length: 18; clone size: .; V gene: TRBV9; D gene: TRBD2; CDR3 protein: CASSVGLAGGMGTGELFF; CDR3 DNA: TGTGCCAGCAGCGTAGGACTAGCGGGGGGAATGGGAACCGGGGAGCTGTTTTTT
J gene: TRBJ1-1; CDR3 length: 15; clone size: .; V gene: TRBV27; D gene: .; CDR3 protein: CASSFERTRNTEAFF; CDR3 DNA: TGTGCCAGCAGTTTCGAAAGGACCCGAAACACTGAAGCTTTCTTT
J gene: TRBJ1-3; CDR3 length: 12; clone size: .; V gene: TRBV28; D gene: .; CDR3 protein: CASLSLGNTIYF; CDR3 DNA: TGTGCCAGTCTAAGTCTCGGAAACACCATATATTTT
J gene: TRBJ2-3; CDR3 length: 14; clone size: .; V gene: TRBV5-6; D gene: .; CDR3 protein: CASSLIPRADTQYF; CDR3 DNA: TGTGCCAGCAGCTTGATACCTAGGGCAGATACGCAGTATTTT
J gene: TRBJ1-1; CDR3 length: 13; clone size: .; V gene: TRBV10-1; D gene: .; CDR3 protein: CASSSDMNTEAFF; CDR3 DNA: TGCGCCAGCAGTTCGGACATGAACACTGAAGCTTTCTTT
J gene: TRBJ1-1; CDR3 length: 13; clone size: once; V gene: TRBV12-3/TRBV12-4; D gene: .; CDR3 protein: CASSFGGMAEAFF; CDR3 DNA: TGTGCCAGCAGTTTCGGGGGTATGGCTGAAGCTTTCTTT
J gene: TRBJ2-1; CDR3 length: 15; clone size: once; V gene: TRBV5-1; D gene: TRBD2; CDR3 protein: CASSPQTSGNNEQFF; CDR3 DNA: TGCGCCAGCAGCCCACAGACTAGCGGAAACAATGAGCAGTTCTTC